The 14 T cell receptor beta chains presented below share a single source sample, sequenced in a study of blood T cell repertoires in COVID-19. TCRdb keeps only in-frame clones here, not all; method: immunoSEQ multiplex PCR. The sample contains roughly 43,000 clones, approximately 71% of which appear only once. The sequencing sample was made of peripheral blood. Receptor source: a man at least 80 years old with acute or convalescent COVID-19.

The chain carries TRBV5-8 and TRBJ2-5; D uncertain. The V gene's germline CDR1 is SGHTS and CDR2 YDEGEE. Trimming removed 0 bases from V and 0 bases from J, with 12 bases in between. This CDR3 is built from 16 residues. CDR3 amino acids: CASSLETATYQETQYF. In nucleotides, the CDR3 is TGTGCCAGCAGCTTGGAAACAGCTACGTACCAAGAGACCCAGTACTTC.

The rearrangement joins TRBV27 to TRBJ1-1, with 9 bases matching TRBD1. Germline lookup yields CDR1 MNHEY and CDR2 SMNVEV (reference sequence). After removal of 8 bases from V and 3 bases from J, the junction contained 7 bases not matched to a gene. This CDR3 spans 14 amino acids. The CDR3, as DNA: TGTGCCAGCTCTCTGACAGGGGGGCACACTGAAGCTTTCTTT. The encoded protein is CASSLTGGHTEAFF.

V is TRBV19 and J is TRBJ1-2; the match to TRBD1 covers 9 bases. The CDR3 covers 15 residues. Germline CDR1 LNHDA, CDR2 SQIVND (reference sequence). The V segment lost 5 bases and the J segment 0 bases; nucleotides outside the gene matches: 4. CDR3 sequence reads: CASSLRQGANYGYTF. CDR3 in DNA: TGTGCCAGTAGTTTACGACAGGGGGCTAACTATGGCTACACCTTC.

The V gene is TRBV20-1, the J gene TRBJ2-7; a possible D gene is TRBD1 (6 bases). Germline-derived CDR1 and CDR2 are DFQATT and SNEGSKA (reference sequence). CDR3 length equals 16 residues. Trimming pared 6 bases from V and 2 bases from J, leaving 23 bases between. The CDR3 region is CSASRLDRLGPYEQYF. The CDR3 region has the DNA TGCAGTGCAAGTCGGTTAGACAGGTTGGGACCCTACGAGCAGTACTTC.

The chain employs TRBV19 and TRBJ2-4; D is uncertain. The CDR3 runs 15 residues. The germline gives CDR1 LNHDA, CDR2 SQIVND (reference sequence). Trimming removed 9 bases from V and 2 bases from J, with 17 bases in between. The CDR3 loop is CARTPGEFPKNIQYF. The CDR3 DNA reads TGTGCCAGGACCCCCGGAGAGTTCCCCAAAAACATTCAGTACTTC.

CDR3 residues: CATTTGQGYNSPLHF. CDR3 DNA: TGTGCCACAACAACGGGACAGGGTTATAATTCACCCCTCCACTTT. The chain joins TRBV10-3 to TRBJ1-6, with 9 bases identical to TRBD1. This CDR3 contains 15 residues. The ends lost 10 bases at V and 4 bases at J; junction bases unmatched: 8. The germline CDR1 and CDR2 sequences are ENHRY and SYGVKD.

This clone was seen a handful of times. J is TRBJ1-3 and V is TRBV14; D is undetermined. CDR3 size: 13 residues. Germline CDR1 reads SGHDN; CDR2 reads FVKESK. The V gene lost 10 bases and the J gene lost 0 bases, with 10 bases spanning the gap. CDR3 protein: CATSQNSGNTIYF. DNA of the CDR3: TGTGCCACCTCACAGAACTCTGGAAACACCATATATTTT.

The rearrangement uses TRBV28 and TRBJ2-2, with 8 bases identical to TRBD2. This CDR3 region has 17 residues. V trimming: 3 bases; J trimming: 5 bases; junction bases outside the gene matches: 11. The germline CDR1 and CDR2 sequences are MDHEN and SYDVKM. In nucleotides, the CDR3 is TGTGCCAGCAGTTTCCGCCCCGGGAGGGCGATGACCGGGGAGCTGTTTTTT. It specifies CASSFRPGRAMTGELFF.

This clone was counted between two and nine times. DNA for the CDR3: TGTGCCAGCACAGACAGACCCAGCTCTGGAAACACCATATATTTT. It yields the protein CASTDRPSSGNTIYF. This chain links TRBV6-5 with TRBJ1-3, with a weak D call TRBD1 (5 bases). V lost 7 bases, J lost 0 bases, and 13 bases lay in between. Germline CDR1 reads MNHEY; CDR2 reads SVGAGI. This CDR3 has 15 residues.

The rearrangement uses TRBV4-3 and TRBJ2-1; 10 bases fit TRBD2. Looked up from germline, CDR1 is LGHNA and CDR2 is YSLEER. This CDR3 is 15 amino acids long. The V gene end was trimmed by 1 base and the J gene end by 6 bases; junction bases not matched to a gene: 3. The CDR3 DNA follows: TGCGCCAGCAGCCAAGGGACTAGCGGAATCAATGAGCAGTTCTTC. Protein product: CASSQGTSGINEQFF.

The chain couples TRBV6-2 or TRBV6-3 to TRBJ1-1, with D perhaps TRBD1 (5 bases). The CDR3 runs to 15 residues. V shed 0 bases and J shed 2 bases, with 10 bases lying between them. Germline V lookup: CDR1 MNHEY, CDR2 SVGEGT. CDR3 protein: CASSYSAGINTEAFF. CDR3 nucleotides: TGTGCCAGCAGTTACTCAGCAGGGATAAACACTGAAGCTTTCTTT.

The J gene is TRBJ2-2, the V gene TRBV29-1; TRBD2 aligns across 14 bases. This CDR3 contains 14 residues. The germline gives CDR1 SQVTM, CDR2 ANQGSEA. V shed 6 bases and J 8 bases; nucleotides not matched to a gene: 5. The CDR3 DNA reads as TGCAGCGTCGGGACTAGCGGGAGCTTGGGGGAGCTGTTTTTT. Translation: CSVGTSGSLGELFF.

The CDR3 DNA is TGTGCCAGTAGTGGGGGGGATAACGATTCACCCCTCCACTTT. Its translation: CASSGGDNDSPLHF. The chain links TRBV19 to TRBJ1-6, with D maybe TRBD1 (5 bases). The CDR3 is made up of 14 amino acids. Germline V gene sequence: CDR1 LNHDA, CDR2 SQIVND (reference sequence). V was pared by 5 bases and J by 8 bases, with 13 bases between.

V and J are TRBV9 and TRBJ1-2; D perhaps matches TRBD1 (5 bases). This CDR3 spans 12 amino acids. V was pared by 0 bases and J by 13 bases, with 13 bases between. From germline, CDR1 is SGDLS and CDR2 YYNGEE. CDR3: CASSVGGAQITF. CDR3 sequence (DNA): TGTGCCAGCAGCGTAGGCGGGGCCCAGATCACCTTC.